The 21 T cell receptor beta chains below were found in one sample sequenced in a study of a mutant IDH1 vaccine in newly diagnosed glioma. Time point defined: baseline, week 1 (first vaccination visit). Documented treatment: pre-vaccination baseline after standard-of-care therapy. The repertoire was sequenced with immunoSEQ multiplex PCR; TCRdb's copy has only in-frame clones and lacks some. The data hold tens of thousands of clones, with roughly 80% observed a single time. Sequenced material: PBMCs, taken from a glioma patient treated with radiotherapy, temozolomide or both. The receptors derive from a woman between 45 and 60 years old with glioma.

This chain links TRBV5-8 with TRBJ2-1; TRBD2 is a possible D gene (5 bases). In germline, CDR1 is SGHTS, CDR2 YDEGEE. The CDR3 contains 15 residues. Trimming pared 3 bases from V and 6 bases from J, leaving 16 bases between. The CDR3 here is CASSSPGKFSNEQFF. The CDR3 bases are TGTGCCAGCAGCTCCCCCGGGAAGTTTTCCAATGAGCAGTTCTTC.

The chain carries TRBV4-3 and TRBJ1-1; no clear D gene. This CDR3 is built from 17 residues. Looked up from germline, CDR1 is LGHNA and CDR2 is YSLEER. V was trimmed by 5 bases and J by 4 bases, leaving 23 bases between them. Here the CDR3 reads CASSSTRFAGPVTEAFF. CDR3 sequence (DNA): TGCGCCAGCAGCTCCACCCGTTTTGCGGGTCCGGTCACTGAAGCTTTCTTT.

This chain joins TRBV19 and TRBJ2-1; maybe TRBD1 (5 bases). Trimming took 3 bases from V and 3 from J, leaving 12 bases between them. The germline V gene has CDR1 LNHDA and CDR2 SQIVND (reference sequence). CDR3 size: 15 residues. DNA of the CDR3: TGTGCCAGTAGTATCGAAGGGGCCGGCTACAATGAGCAGTTCTTC. Translating it yields CASSIEGAGYNEQFF.

This rearrangement joins TRBV28 to TRBJ2-3, with 11 bases matching TRBD2. With 8 bases clipped from V and 1 base from J, the junction kept 5 bases outside the gene matches. Germline CDR1 and CDR2: MDHEN and SYDVKM. There are 15 residues in the CDR3. The CDR3 sequence: CASSILAGGTDTQYF. The CDR3 nucleotides are TGTGCCAGCTCCATACTAGCGGGGGGCACAGATACGCAGTATTTT.

The CDR3 DNA is TGTGCCAGCAGCTTAGGAGGGGATAGCTCTGGGGCCAACGTCCTGACTTTC. This translates into CASSLGGDSSGANVLTF. The rearrangement uses TRBV7-6 and TRBJ2-6, with D tentatively TRBD1 or TRBD2 (5 bases each). The CDR3 has 17 residues. V was shortened by 1 base and J by 0 bases, with 10 bases between the two germline ends. Germline V CDR1 and CDR2: SGHVS, FNYEAQ.

The chain combines TRBV7-2 with TRBJ1-2; D is undetermined. The CDR3 runs to 13 residues. Germline-derived CDR1 and CDR2 are SGHTA and FQGNSA. Trimming took 4 bases from V and 8 from J, leaving 14 bases between them. The CDR3 sequence: CASSSLRGSGYTF. The CDR3 DNA is TGTGCCAGCAGCTCCCTACGGGGTAGCGGCTACACCTTC. The whole variable domain, filled in from reference TRBV7-2 and TRBJ1-2, reads GAGVSQSPSNKVTEKGKDVELRCDPISGHTALYWYRQSLGQGLEFLIYFQGNSAPDKSGLPSDRFSAERTGGSVSTLTIQRTQQEDSAVYLCASSSLRGSGYTFGSGTRLTVV.

This chain uses TRBV2 with TRBJ1-4; no firm D call. V dropped 5 bases and J dropped 4 bases, with 5 bases sitting between them. The CDR3 contains 12 residues. CDR1 is SNHLY and CDR2 is FYNNEI in the germline V gene. DNA of the CDR3: TGTGCCAGCAGTTCCTTTAATGAAAAACTGTTTTTT. It encodes CASSSFNEKLFF. The variable domain in full, completed from reference TRBV2 and TRBJ1-4, reads EPEVTQTPSHQVTQMGQEVILRCVPISNHLYFYWYRQILGQKVEFLVSFYNNEISEKSEIFDDQFSVERPDGSNFTLKIRSTKLEDSAMYFCASSSFNEKLFFGSGTQLSVL.

CDR3 nucleotides: TGCGCCAGCAGCACTGTCCAGGGGGCGCGGGGCTACACCTTC. Its translation is CASSTVQGARGYTF. The V and J genes are TRBV5-1 and TRBJ1-2; 8 nucleotides match TRBD1. Trimming cost V 4 bases and J 8 bases; bases outside gene matches: 10. The CDR3 is 14 amino acids. Looked up from germline, CDR1 is SGHRS and CDR2 is YFSETQ. The full variable domain, its missing parts supplied by reference TRBV5-1 and TRBJ1-2, is KAGVTQTPRYLIKTRGQQVTLSCSPISGHRSVSWYQQTPGQGLQFLFEYFSETQRNKGNFPGRFSGRQFSNSRSEMNVSTLELGDSALYLCASSTVQGARGYTFGSGTRLTVV.

Points on this clone: Other DNA sequences from this sample encode an identical CDR3 as well. CDR3 in amino acids: CASSLGGGTEAFF. CDR3 nucleotides: TGCGCCAGCAGCTTGGGGGGCGGAACCGAAGCTTTCTTT. The rearrangement uses TRBV5-1 and TRBJ1-1, with D maybe TRBD1 (5 bases). This CDR3 contains 13 residues. The germline gives CDR1 SGHRS, CDR2 YFSETQ. Trimming removed 0 bases at V and 8 bases at J, with 11 bases between.

The count of this clone is one. J is TRBJ2-5 and V is TRBV19; a possible D gene is TRBD2 (6 bases). V lost 11 bases, J lost 5 bases, and 15 bases lay in between. This CDR3 contains 12 residues. Germline V gene data show CDR1 as LNHDA and CDR2 as SQIVND (reference sequence). CDR3 amino acids: CAVGEAGETQYF. The CDR3 DNA reads as TGTGCCGTGGGGGAGGCCGGGGAGACCCAGTACTTC.

The chain couples TRBV6-4 to TRBJ1-6; TRBD1 matches at 11 bases. V was pared by 4 bases and J by 7 bases, with 3 bases of the junction left unmatched. This CDR3 spans 15 amino acids. In germline, CDR1 is MRHNA, CDR2 SNTAGT. DNA of the CDR3: TGTGCCAGCAGTGCCCGGACAGGGGGCAATTCACCCCTCCACTTT. This gives the protein CASSARTGGNSPLHF.

The rearrangement links TRBV5-4 to TRBJ2-2, with D possibly being TRBD1 (6 bases). The CDR3 has 14 residues. Germline V gene sequence: CDR1 SGHNT, CDR2 YYREEE (reference sequence). V was cut by 0 bases and J by 3 bases, with 6 bases left in between. The CDR3 coding sequence is TGTGCCAGCAGCTTGGACAGGGACACCGGGGAGCTGTTTTTT. Encoded protein: CASSLDRDTGELFF.

V gene TRBV30 combines with J gene TRBJ1-2; maybe TRBD1 (5 bases). The germline gives CDR1 GTSNPN, CDR2 SVGIG (reference sequence). The length of the CDR3 is 13 residues. With 2 bases removed from V and 4 bases from J, the gap between germline ends came to 11 bases. Here the CDR3 reads CAWSKGLLYGYTF. CDR3 nucleotides: TGTGCCTGGAGTAAGGGACTGCTCTATGGCTACACCTTC.

This chain connects TRBV6-5 to TRBJ1-6; 8 bases map to TRBD1. CDR3 length: 14 residues. The ends lost 5 bases at V and 6 bases at J; junction bases unmatched: 3. Germline loops: CDR1 MNHEY, CDR2 SVGAGI. The CDR3 DNA is TGTGCCAGCAGTGTGACAGGGGTTAATTCACCCCTCCACTTT. Translated, it gives CASSVTGVNSPLHF.

Only a few counts were recorded for this clone. The chain links TRBV7-2 to TRBJ1-2; maybe TRBD1 (5 bases). The CDR3 runs 12 residues. In germline, CDR1 is SGHTA, CDR2 FQGNSA. V shed 4 bases and J shed 8 bases, with 11 bases lying between them. The CDR3 DNA is TGTGCCAGCAGCTCAATAGGACAAGGCTACACCTTC. Translating it yields CASSSIGQGYTF.

The J gene is TRBJ1-1, the V gene TRBV6-4; the D is unclear. The CDR3 length is 15 residues. The germline gives CDR1 MRHNA, CDR2 SNTAGT. Trimming cost V 2 bases and J 5 bases, with 15 bases left between them. The DNA for the CDR3 is TGTGCCAGCAGTGACCGTCGGCGGGGAGGGACTGAAGCTTTCTTT. Translation gives CASSDRRRGGTEAFF.

The chain is built from TRBV15 and TRBJ1-1, with a possible D match to TRBD1 (5 bases). The V gene lost 4 bases and the J gene lost 0 bases, with 12 bases spanning the gap. The germline CDR1 and CDR2 sequences are LNHNV and YYDKDF (reference sequence). There are 15 residues in the CDR3. CDR3 loop: CATSTQTALNTEAFF. CDR3 DNA sequence: TGTGCCACCAGCACCCAGACAGCTTTGAACACTGAAGCTTTCTTT. Full variable domain (missing parts from reference TRBV15 and TRBJ1-1): DAMVIQNPRYQVTQFGKPVTLSCSQTLNHNVMYWYQQKSSQAPKLLFHYYDKDFNNEADTPDNFQSRRPNTSFCFLDIRSPGLGDTAMYLCATSTQTALNTEAFFGQGTRLTVV.

The chain employs TRBV4-1 and TRBJ2-2; possible D gene TRBD2, 5 bases. V lost 4 bases and J 6 bases, leaving 9 bases between the germline ends. Germline V gene data show CDR1 as MGHRA and CDR2 as YSYEKL. The CDR3 has 13 amino acids. This CDR3 is CASSPEGAGELFF. Written as DNA, the CDR3 is TGCGCCAGCAGCCCCGAGGGAGCCGGGGAGCTGTTTTTT.

The rearrangement joins TRBV9 to TRBJ2-6; D is unclear. V dropped 0 bases and J dropped 1 base, with 5 bases sitting between them. In germline, CDR1 is SGDLS, CDR2 YYNGEE. This CDR3 has 15 residues. The CDR3 bases are TGTGCCAGCAGCGTAGGGAATTCTGGGGCCAACGTCCTGACTTTC. This encodes CASSVGNSGANVLTF.

The chain is built from TRBV6-4 and TRBJ1-1; D unclear. The V and J ends lost 6 bases and 0 bases respectively, with 14 bases between them. Germline-derived CDR1 and CDR2 are MRHNA and SNTAGT. The CDR3 length is 15 residues. The CDR3 spells CASRATVALNTEAFF. The CDR3 nucleotides are TGTGCCAGCAGGGCCACCGTTGCCTTGAACACTGAAGCTTTCTTT.

The gene calls are TRBV19 and TRBJ1-1; 7 bases align to TRBD1. V shed 3 bases and J 3 bases; nucleotides not matched to a gene: 4. The germline V gene has CDR1 LNHDA and CDR2 SQIVND (reference sequence). The CDR3 has 14 amino acids. The CDR3, as DNA: TGTGCCAGTAGTATGGGAGGGGGCCACACTGAAGCTTTCTTT. Translation gives CASSMGGGHTEAFF.